The rows below give T cell receptor beta chains drawn from one sample of a study of blood T cell repertoires in COVID-19. Profiling relied on immunoSEQ multiplex PCR, and the TCRdb table lists in-frame clones only, not all of them. The sample includes about 200,000 clones, 81% seen only once; the top ten take about 8%. Sequenced input: peripheral blood. The source is an elderly woman with acute or convalescent COVID-19. Both conserved end residues are part of each CDR3. Each record gives: D gene, J gene, V gene, CDR3 DNA, CDR3 protein. D genes are given only for firm matches.

TRBD1 | TRBJ2-2 | TRBV19 | TGTGCCAGTAGCTCCGGGACAGTTAACACCGGGGAGCTGTTTTTT | CASSSGTVNTGELFF
NA | TRBJ2-3 | TRBV18 | TGTGCCAGCTCACCAGACTCAGATACGCAGTATTTT | CASSPDSDTQYF
NA | TRBJ2-1 | TRBV2 | TGTGCCAGCACCGGAGGTCCCTACAATGAGCAGTTCTTC | CASTGGPYNEQFF
NA | TRBJ1-4 | TRBV27 | TGTGCCAGCAGTGAAGCCCGCGGCGAAAAACTGTTTTTT | CASSEARGEKLFF
TRBD2 | TRBJ2-3 | TRBV4-2 | TGTGCCAGCAGCCAAGGGACTAGCGGGGGACTCGGCACAGATACGCAGTATTTT | CASSQGTSGGLGTDTQYF
NA | TRBJ2-7 | TRBV11-2 | TGTGCCAGCACCCCTTCCTACGAGCAGTACTTC | CASTPSYEQYF
NA | TRBJ1-2 | TRBV3-1/TRBV3-2 | TGTGCCAGCAGCCAAGGACCCGGAGCCTCTAACTATGGCTACACCTTC | CASSQGPGASNYGYTF
NA | TRBJ2-3 | TRBV2 | TGTGCCAGCACCTGGCTCAGAACCACAGATACGCAGTATTTT | CASTWLRTTDTQYF
NA | TRBJ2-1 | TRBV19 | TGTGCCAGTAGTAGAATCCTAGCGAGCTCCTACAATGAGCAGTTCTTC | CASSRILASSYNEQFF
NA | TRBJ1-3 | TRBV15 | TGTGCCACCAGCAGAGAGCAGTTTCGAAACACCATATATTTT | CATSREQFRNTIYF
NA | TRBJ1-2 | TRBV11-2 | TGTGCCAGCAGCTTAGATCTGCCCAGGGCAAGTGGCTACACCTTC | CASSLDLPRASGYTF
NA | TRBJ2-1 | TRBV6-6 | TGTGCCAGCAGTCGATCCCTCGATGAGCAGTTCTTC | CASSRSLDEQFF
NA | TRBJ1-4 | TRBV5-1 | TGCGCCAGCAGCTCGGCGGTGACTAATGAAAAACTGTTTTTT | CASSSAVTNEKLFF
TRBD1 | TRBJ1-2 | TRBV3-1/TRBV3-2 | TGTGCCAGCAGCCAAGCCGACAGGGGGGGATATGGCTACACCTTC | CASSQADRGGYGYTF